Following are 18 T cell receptor beta chains from one sample sequenced in a study of post-analysis software for immune sequencing data. Study results and caveats: The study found TRBV5-6, TRBV5-1 and TRBV20-1 among five or six TRBV segments more frequent in patients than controls.

Unique molecular identifiers were carried by the TCR beta cDNA libraries. TCRdb fed the PCR reads into MiXCR, producing one record per CDR3 protein. Of 750,000 to 900,000 distinct CDR3 sequences listed, 46% were seen once; the top ten hold 4.9%. No antigen has been assigned to these receptors. Specimen: blood. These receptors originate from a girl aged 5-17 years with multiple sclerosis.

The chain joins TRBV6-5 to TRBJ2-1, with TRBD2 identical over 7 bases. The CDR3 totals 16 residues. V shed 6 bases and J 9 bases; nucleotides not matched to a gene: 17. The germline V gene has CDR1 MNHEY and CDR2 SVGAGI. This CDR3 reads CASRPESGRAFSEQFF. The DNA of the CDR3 is TGTGCCAGCAGGCCAGAGTCGGGGAGGGCCTTCAGTGAGCAGTTCTTC.

The V call is TRBV19, the J call TRBJ2-4; weak D call: TRBD1 (5 bases). This CDR3 has 11 amino acids. The V gene lost 7 bases and the J gene lost 6 bases, with 7 bases spanning the gap. Germline V CDR1 and CDR2: LNHDA, SQIVND (reference sequence). DNA for the CDR3: TGTGCCAGTAATAGGGGAAACATTCAGTACTTC. It specifies CASNRGNIQYF.

The chain combines TRBV12-3 or TRBV12-4 with TRBJ1-5; D is unclear. There are 15 residues in the CDR3. The V end was cut by 3 bases, the J end by 0 bases, with 9 bases between. CDR3 amino acids: CASSFGWDSNQPQHF. The CDR3 coding sequence is TGTGCCAGCAGTTTTGGCTGGGATAGCAATCAGCCCCAGCATTTT.

J is TRBJ1-4 and V is TRBV5-1; possibly TRBD1 for D (5 bases). The CDR3 sequence is 14 residues long. Germline-derived CDR1 and CDR2 are SGHRS and YFSETQ. The germline V and J ends were trimmed by 4 bases and 8 bases, with 15 bases remaining between them. CDR3 nucleotide sequence: TGCGCCAGCAGCCGTTCCTCCGGGGCAGAAAAACTGTTTTTT. It translates to CASSRSSGAEKLFF. Combining the CDR3 with reference TRBV5-1 and TRBJ1-4 gives the whole variable domain KAGVTQTPRYLIKTRGQQVTLSCSPISGHRSVSWYQQTPGQGLQFLFEYFSETQRNKGNFPGRFSGRQFSNSRSEMNVSTLELGDSALYLCASSRSSGAEKLFFGSGTQLSVL.

The chain uses TRBV20-1 and TRBJ1-1; D gene ambiguous. V shed 0 bases and J shed 0 bases, with 11 bases lying between them. The germline CDR1 and CDR2 sequences are DFQATT and SNEGSKA (reference sequence). The CDR3 contains 15 residues. CDR3 residues: CSARDPAGLNTEAFF. CDR3 nucleotide sequence: TGCAGTGCTAGAGATCCAGCAGGCCTGAACACTGAAGCTTTCTTT.

This clonotype was counted a few times. This sequence joins TRBV20-1 and TRBJ2-2; 7 positions agree with TRBD1. The CDR3 extends over 13 amino acids. The germline gives CDR1 DFQATT, CDR2 SNEGSKA (reference sequence). Germline trimming cut 7 bases from V and 8 bases from J; bases unmatched to any gene: 10. CDR3 protein: CSVQGDSGGELFF. CDR3 nucleotides: TGCAGTGTCCAGGGGGATTCAGGAGGGGAGCTGTTTTTT.

The V gene is TRBV5-1, the J gene TRBJ2-7; 10 nucleotides line up with TRBD2. This CDR3 spans 15 amino acids. The V and J ends lost 4 bases and 4 bases, in that order; junction bases with no gene match: 8. Germline V gene data show CDR1 as SGHRS and CDR2 as YFSETQ. The CDR3 here is CASSPGGTSEYEQYF. CDR3 sequence (DNA): TGCGCCAGCAGCCCAGGCGGGACTAGCGAGTACGAGCAGTACTTC.

This clonotype was recorded a few times. V is TRBV5-4 and J is TRBJ2-1, with TRBD1 identical over 11 bases. V lost 4 bases, J lost 5 bases, and 5 bases stayed unmatched. The CDR3 is 15 amino acids. Germline-derived CDR1 and CDR2 are SGHNT and YYREEE (reference sequence). Here the CDR3 DNA reads TGTGCCAGCAGCGAGGGACAGGGGGGGAACAATGAGCAGTTCTTC. It codes for CASSEGQGGNNEQFF.

The V and J genes are TRBV7-2 and TRBJ2-4; possibly TRBD2 for D (5 bases). The CDR3 is 15 residues long. CDR1 SGHTA and CDR2 FQGNSA come from the germline V gene. The V end was cut by 2 bases, the J end by 3 bases, with 11 bases between. In DNA, the CDR3 is TGTGCCAGCAGCTTACGGGGTCCGGTCAAAAACATTCAGTACTTC. It is translated as CASSLRGPVKNIQYF.

This rearrangement joins TRBV7-2 to TRBJ2-1, with 11 bases matching TRBD2. The CDR3 length is 14 residues. After removal of 7 bases from V and 4 bases from J, the junction contained 3 bases not matched to a gene. Germline assignment: CDR1 SGHTA and CDR2 FQGNSA. The CDR3 loop reads CASMTSGVYNEQFF. CDR3 nucleotide sequence: TGTGCCAGCATGACTAGCGGGGTATACAATGAGCAGTTCTTC. Filled out from reference TRBV7-2 and TRBJ2-1, the complete variable domain reads GAGVSQSPSNKVTEKGKDVELRCDPISGHTALYWYRQSLGQGLEFLIYFQGNSAPDKSGLPSDRFSAERTGGSVSTLTIQRTQQEDSAVYLCASMTSGVYNEQFFGPGTRLTVL.

V gene TRBV3-1 combines with J gene TRBJ2-1, with D unresolved. This CDR3 has 16 residues. Germline V gives CDR1 LGHDT, CDR2 YNNKEL (reference sequence). V lost 0 bases and J lost 5, with 14 bases in between. DNA of the CDR3: TGTGCCAGCAGCCAAGATCGGGCTCGCCCCAACAATGAGCAGTTCTTC. This gives the protein CASSQDRARPNNEQFF.

The V gene is TRBV14, the J gene TRBJ2-5; D is unresolved. The germline CDR1 and CDR2 sequences are SGHDN and FVKESK. The CDR3 is made up of 12 amino acids. Trimming pared 0 bases from V and 9 bases from J, leaving 8 bases between. The CDR3 here is CASSQDFVAQYF. The CDR3 region has the DNA TGTGCCAGCAGCCAAGATTTTGTGGCCCAGTACTTC.

This chain joins TRBV20-1 and TRBJ1-2; 7 positions agree with TRBD1. This CDR3 is built from 15 residues. Per the germline V gene, CDR1 is DFQATT and CDR2 is SNEGSKA (reference sequence). The ends lost 4 bases at V and 6 bases at J; junction bases unmatched: 14. The CDR3 sequence is CSATRPDRDGNGYTF. As DNA, the CDR3 is TGCAGTGCTACACGACCCGACAGGGATGGAAATGGCTACACCTTC.

The V and J genes are TRBV6-5 and TRBJ1-1, with D perhaps TRBD1 (6 bases). V lost 7 bases to trimming and J lost 7 bases, with 16 bases between them. The CDR3 runs to 13 residues. Germline V gives CDR1 MNHEY, CDR2 SVGAGI. The CDR3 spells CASIRTGSGEAFF. The CDR3, as DNA: TGTGCCAGCATCCGAACAGGGTCGGGTGAAGCTTTCTTT.

The rearrangement links TRBV27 to TRBJ2-3; D may be TRBD1 or TRBD2 (5 bases each). CDR1 and CDR2 (germline): MNHEY, SMNVEV (reference sequence). CDR3 length: 16 residues. V dropped 2 bases and J dropped 3 bases, with 15 bases sitting between them. This CDR3 is CASSLNPLGETDTQYF. CDR3 in DNA: TGTGCCAGCAGTTTAAACCCGCTGGGGGAAACAGATACGCAGTATTTT.

The V gene is TRBV3-1, the J gene TRBJ2-1; tentatively, D is TRBD1 or TRBD2 (5 bases each). CDR1 is LGHDT and CDR2 is YNNKEL in the germline V gene (reference sequence). V gave up 0 bases and J gave up 2 bases, with 11 bases separating them. The CDR3 consists of 16 residues. The CDR3 here is CASSQDVGTPYNEQFF. In DNA form, the CDR3 reads TGTGCCAGCAGCCAAGACGTCGGGACCCCCTACAATGAGCAGTTCTTC.

This clonotype was counted only a few times. V usage is TRBV12-3 or TRBV12-4 and J usage is TRBJ1-2; 9 bases are a match to TRBD1. CDR3 length: 14 amino acids. V dropped 6 bases and J dropped 8; count of bases not matched to a gene: 10. The CDR3 loop is CASRKPGQGGGYTF. The CDR3, as DNA: TGTGCCAGCAGAAAACCGGGACAGGGAGGAGGCTACACCTTC.

The genes are TRBV20-1 and TRBJ2-7, with D possibly matching TRBD2 (7 bases). CDR1 and CDR2 from the germline V gene are DFQATT and SNEGSKA (reference sequence). Trimming removed 6 bases at V and 1 base at J, with 25 bases between. The CDR3 has 17 amino acids. The CDR3 bases are TGCAGTGCGGGGGTGGGGGCGGGAGATAGTTGGTCCTACGAGCAGTACGTC. Its translation: CSAGVGAGDSWSYEQYV.